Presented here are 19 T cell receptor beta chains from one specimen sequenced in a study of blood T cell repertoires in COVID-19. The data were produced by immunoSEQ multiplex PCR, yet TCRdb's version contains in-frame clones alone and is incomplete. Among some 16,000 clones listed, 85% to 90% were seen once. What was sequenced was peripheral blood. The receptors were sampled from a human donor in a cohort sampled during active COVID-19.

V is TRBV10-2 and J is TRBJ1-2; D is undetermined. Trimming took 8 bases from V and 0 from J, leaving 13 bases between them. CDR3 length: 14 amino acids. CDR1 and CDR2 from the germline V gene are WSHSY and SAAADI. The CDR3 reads CASAFVVSNYGYTF. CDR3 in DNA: TGCGCCAGCGCGTTCGTGGTCTCTAACTATGGCTACACCTTC.

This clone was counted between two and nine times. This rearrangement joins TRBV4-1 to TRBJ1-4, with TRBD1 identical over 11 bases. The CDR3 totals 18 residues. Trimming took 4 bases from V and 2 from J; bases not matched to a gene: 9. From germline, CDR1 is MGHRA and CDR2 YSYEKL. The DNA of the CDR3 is TGCGCCAGCAGCCCCAGACCTTGGGACAGGGGGACTAATGAAAAACTGTTTTTT. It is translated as CASSPRPWDRGTNEKLFF.

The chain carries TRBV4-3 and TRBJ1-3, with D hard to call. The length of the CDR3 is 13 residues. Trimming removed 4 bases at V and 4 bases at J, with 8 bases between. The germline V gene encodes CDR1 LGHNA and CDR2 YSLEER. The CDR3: CASSPSVGNTIYF. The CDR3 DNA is TGCGCCAGCAGCCCCTCGGTAGGAAACACCATATATTTT.

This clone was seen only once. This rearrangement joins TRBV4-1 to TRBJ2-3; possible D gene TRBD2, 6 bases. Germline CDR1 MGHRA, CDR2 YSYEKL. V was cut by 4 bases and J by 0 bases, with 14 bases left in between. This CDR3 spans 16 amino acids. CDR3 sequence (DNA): TGCGCCAGCAGCCCCCGGGACTCGGCTAGCACAGATACGCAGTATTTT. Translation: CASSPRDSASTDTQYF.

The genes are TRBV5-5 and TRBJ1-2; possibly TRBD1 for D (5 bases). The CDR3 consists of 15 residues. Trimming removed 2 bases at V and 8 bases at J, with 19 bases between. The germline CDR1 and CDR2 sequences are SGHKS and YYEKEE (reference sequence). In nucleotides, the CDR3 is TGTGCCAGCAGCTTTAATTCAGGGCCCGTACGAGGCTACACCTTC. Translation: CASSFNSGPVRGYTF. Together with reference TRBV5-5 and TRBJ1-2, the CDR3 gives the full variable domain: DAGVTQSPTHLIKTRGQQVTLRCSPISGHKSVSWYQQVLGQGPQFIFQYYEKEERGRGNFPDRFSARQFPNYSSELNVNALLLGDSALYLCASSFNSGPVRGYTFGSGTRLTVV.

The CDR3, as DNA: TGTGCCAGCAGTTACTCGTGGGCAGGGGCCTACGAGCAGTACTTC. This sequence encodes CASSYSWAGAYEQYF. The chain is built from TRBV6-2 or TRBV6-3 and TRBJ2-7; D perhaps matches TRBD1 (6 bases). The CDR3 spans 15 residues. CDR1 MNHEY and CDR2 SVGEGT come from the germline V gene. V lost 0 bases and J 2 bases, leaving 11 bases between the germline ends.

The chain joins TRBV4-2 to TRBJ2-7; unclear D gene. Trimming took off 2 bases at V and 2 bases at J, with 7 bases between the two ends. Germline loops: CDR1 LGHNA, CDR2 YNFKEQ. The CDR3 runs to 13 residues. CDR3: CASSQSVTYEQYF. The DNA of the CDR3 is TGTGCCAGCAGCCAATCCGTTACCTACGAGCAGTACTTC.

CDR3 coding DNA: TGTGCCAGTAGCAAGACAGGGCTTGAGGCCTCTGGAAACACCATATATTTT. It encodes CASSKTGLEASGNTIYF. The V and J genes are TRBV19 and TRBJ1-3, with 7 bases that match TRBD1. The CDR3 spans 17 residues. Germline V CDR1 and CDR2: LNHDA, SQIVND (reference sequence). The V gene end was trimmed by 6 bases and the J gene end by 0 bases; junction bases not matched to a gene: 11. The whole variable domain, filled in from reference TRBV19 and TRBJ1-3, reads DGGITQSPKYLFRKEGQNVTLSCEQNLNHDAMYWYRQDPGQGLRLIYYSQIVNDFQKGDIAEGYSVSREKKESFPLTVTSAQKNPTAFYLCASSKTGLEASGNTIYFGEGSWLTVV.

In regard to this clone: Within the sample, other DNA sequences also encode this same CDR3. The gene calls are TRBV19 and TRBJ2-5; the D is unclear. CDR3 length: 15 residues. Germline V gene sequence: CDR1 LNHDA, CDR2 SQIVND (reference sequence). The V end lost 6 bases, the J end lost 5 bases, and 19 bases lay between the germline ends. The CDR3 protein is CASRRGGPEVETQYF. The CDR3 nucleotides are TGTGCCAGTAGACGTGGCGGCCCAGAGGTGGAGACCCAGTACTTC.

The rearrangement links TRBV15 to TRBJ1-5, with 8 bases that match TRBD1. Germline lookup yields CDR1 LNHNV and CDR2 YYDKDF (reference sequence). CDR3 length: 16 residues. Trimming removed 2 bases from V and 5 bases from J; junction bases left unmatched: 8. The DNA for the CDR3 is TGTGCCACCAGCAGATCGGGGCAGGGGGCTTATCAGCCCCAGCATTTT. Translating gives CATSRSGQGAYQPQHF.

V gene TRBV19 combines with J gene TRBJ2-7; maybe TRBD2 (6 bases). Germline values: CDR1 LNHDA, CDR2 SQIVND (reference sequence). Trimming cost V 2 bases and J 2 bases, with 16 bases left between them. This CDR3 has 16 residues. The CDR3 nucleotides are TGTGCCAGTAGTATACACGCGGGGATACCCACCTACGAGCAGTACTTC. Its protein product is CASSIHAGIPTYEQYF.

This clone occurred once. The CDR3 coding sequence is TGTGCCAGCCACGGCGGGAGGAACACCGGGGAGCTGTTTTTT. It is translated as CASHGGRNTGELFF. The rearrangement joins TRBV6-5 to TRBJ2-2; 7 positions agree with TRBD2. Germline trimming cut 8 bases from V and 1 base from J; bases unmatched to any gene: 4. Germline CDR1 MNHEY, CDR2 SVGAGI. There are 14 residues in the CDR3.

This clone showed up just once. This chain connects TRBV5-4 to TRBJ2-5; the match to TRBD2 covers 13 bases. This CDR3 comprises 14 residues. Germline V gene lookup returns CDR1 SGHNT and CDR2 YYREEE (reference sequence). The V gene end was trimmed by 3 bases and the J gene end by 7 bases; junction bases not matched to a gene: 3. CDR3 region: CASSSGTSGVTQYF. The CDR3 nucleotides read TGTGCCAGCAGCTCCGGGACTAGCGGGGTGACCCAGTACTTC.

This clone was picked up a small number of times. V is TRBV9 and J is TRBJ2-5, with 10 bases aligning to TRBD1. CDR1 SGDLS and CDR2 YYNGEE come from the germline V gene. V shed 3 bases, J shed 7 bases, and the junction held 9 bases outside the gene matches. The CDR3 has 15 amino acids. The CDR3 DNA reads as TGTGCCAGCAGCGCCGGACAGGGGGGCCGAGGGACCCAGTACTTC. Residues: CASSAGQGGRGTQYF.

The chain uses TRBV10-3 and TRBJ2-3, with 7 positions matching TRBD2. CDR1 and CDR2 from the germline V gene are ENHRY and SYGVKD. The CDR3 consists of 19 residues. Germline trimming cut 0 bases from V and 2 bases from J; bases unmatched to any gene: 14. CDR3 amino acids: CAISESASSGLLDTDTQYF. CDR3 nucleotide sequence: TGTGCCATCAGTGAGTCGGCGTCTAGCGGTCTTCTTGACACAGATACGCAGTATTTT.

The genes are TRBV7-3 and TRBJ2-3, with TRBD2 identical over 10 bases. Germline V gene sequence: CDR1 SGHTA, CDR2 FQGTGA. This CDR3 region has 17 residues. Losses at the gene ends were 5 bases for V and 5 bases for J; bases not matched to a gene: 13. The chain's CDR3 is CASSRTLAGPLKDTQYF. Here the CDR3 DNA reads TGTGCCAGCAGCCGTACACTAGCGGGGCCCTTGAAAGATACGCAGTATTTT.

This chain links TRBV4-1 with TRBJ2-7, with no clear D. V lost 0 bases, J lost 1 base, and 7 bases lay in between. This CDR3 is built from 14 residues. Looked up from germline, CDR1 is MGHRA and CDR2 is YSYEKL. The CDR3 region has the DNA TGCGCCAGCAGCCAAGAAATGGCATCCTACGAGCAGTACTTC. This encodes CASSQEMASYEQYF.

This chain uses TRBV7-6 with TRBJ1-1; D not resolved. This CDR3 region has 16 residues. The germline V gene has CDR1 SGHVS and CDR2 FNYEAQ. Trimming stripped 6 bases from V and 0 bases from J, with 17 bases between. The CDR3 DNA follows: TGTGCCAGCAGTTCTATCGGTCTGCGGCTGAACACTGAAGCTTTCTTT. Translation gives CASSSIGLRLNTEAFF.

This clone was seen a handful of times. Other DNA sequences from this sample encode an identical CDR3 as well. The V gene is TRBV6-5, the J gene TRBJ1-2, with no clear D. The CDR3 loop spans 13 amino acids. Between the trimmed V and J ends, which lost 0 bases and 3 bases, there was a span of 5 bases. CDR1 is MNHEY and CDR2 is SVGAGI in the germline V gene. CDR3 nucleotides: TGTGCCAGCAGTTACTCCTCCTACTATGGCTACACCTTC. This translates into CASSYSSYYGYTF.